This T cell receptor beta chain was found in a study of T cell clonality in common variable immunodeficiency. General study points: Fewer TCRbeta clones were shared among CVID subjects than controls. CVID subjects showed higher TCRbeta clonality than healthy controls.

The CDR3 is 16 amino acids. Germline CDR1 is KGHSH and CDR2 is LQKENI. Trimming removed 6 bases at V and 1 base at J, with 19 bases between. Donors gave 5 to 8 ml heparinized peripheral whole blood. CVID and control samples used equivalent genomic DNA input. TCRdb keeps only in-frame clones here, not all; method: immunoSEQ multiplex PCR. The data show around 55,000 clones, with none appearing a single time. This clone was seen at least ten times. Its matching antigen is unknown. The CDR3 end is not reached by the read, which stops 3 residues before it; the germline J gene fills it in. This clonotype was sampled from a person between 18 and 75 years old in good health. The rearrangement joins TRBV18 to TRBJ2-7, with a possible D match to TRBD1 (6 bases). Sequencing was performed on peripheral blood mononuclear cells. Incomplete CDR3 DNA: TGTGCCAGCTCTCAGAAGAACAGGGTAGCGTCCTACGAG. It yields the protein CASSQKNRVASYE. The CDR3, in full, reads CASSQKNRVASYEQYF.